One sample yielded the 31 T cell receptor beta chains listed below, sequenced in a study of shared T cell receptors in the human thymus listed by TCRdb under 2021. Libraries were constructed by the immunoSEQ multiplex PCR assay. TCRdb holds this immuneACCESS table with in-frame rearrangements only. Some clones are missing; in checked studies, unresolved V genes explain under half, and the rest has no known cause. For this sample the table gives 600,000 to 900,000 clones, of which around 85% were detected only once. More than 0.008% of the sample goes to the ten largest clones. These data were also filed under a second study, of human thymus T cells.

The sample taken for sequencing was thymocytes. The source is a girl under three years old with a congenital heart defect. Donor details come from another sample of the same person, matched by shared clones.

The count of this clone is one. The gene calls are TRBV5-1 and TRBJ1-1; 8 nucleotides line up with TRBD1. Germline V gene lookup returns CDR1 SGHRS and CDR2 YFSETQ. CDR3 length: 16 residues. Germline trimming cut 0 bases from V and 5 bases from J; bases unmatched to any gene: 9. The chain's CDR3 is CASSLDPSGGRTEAFF. The CDR3 DNA sequence: TGCGCCAGCAGCTTGGACCCTTCAGGGGGCAGGACTGAAGCTTTCTTT.

This chain connects TRBV5-1 to TRBJ2-5; the D gene is possibly TRBD2 (5 bases). V dropped 0 bases and J dropped 0 bases, with 18 bases sitting between them. The germline CDR1 and CDR2 sequences are SGHRS and YFSETQ. This CDR3 comprises 18 residues. For the CDR3, the DNA is TGCGCCAGCAGCTTGGGTCTAGCTCCTTACTCATACCAAGAGACCCAGTACTTC. This translates into CASSLGLAPYSYQETQYF.

The chain uses TRBV5-4 and TRBJ1-2; 9 bases agree with TRBD1. Germline CDR1 reads SGHNT; CDR2 reads YYREEE (reference sequence). The CDR3 totals 13 residues. Unmatched junction bases numbered 0, after V lost 3 bases and J lost 3 bases. CDR3 sequence reads: CASSWDRDYGYTF. The DNA for the CDR3 is TGTGCCAGCAGCTGGGACAGGGACTATGGCTACACCTTC.

This chain uses TRBV15 with TRBJ2-7, with 7 bases aligning to TRBD1. The CDR3 runs to 16 residues. Germline V gene lookup returns CDR1 LNHNV and CDR2 YYDKDF (reference sequence). V lost 0 bases and J lost 1; bases outside the gene matches: 6. The CDR3 protein is CATSRDRDSLSYEQYF. The CDR3, as DNA: TGTGCCACCAGCAGAGATAGGGACAGCCTTTCCTACGAGCAGTACTTC.

V gene TRBV5-1 combines with J gene TRBJ1-1; D call uncertain. The germline V and J ends were trimmed by 4 bases and 3 bases, with 16 bases remaining between them. The germline V gene encodes CDR1 SGHRS and CDR2 YFSETQ. The CDR3 totals 15 residues. DNA of the CDR3: TGCGCCAGCAGCGCCCATCAGGCATCCCACACTGAAGCTTTCTTT. It specifies CASSAHQASHTEAFF. Based on the CDR3 plus reference TRBV5-1 and TRBJ1-1, the full variable domain is KAGVTQTPRYLIKTRGQQVTLSCSPISGHRSVSWYQQTPGQGLQFLFEYFSETQRNKGNFPGRFSGRQFSNSRSEMNVSTLELGDSALYLCASSAHQASHTEAFFGQGTRLTVV.

This chain uses TRBV5-6 with TRBJ1-5, with D perhaps TRBD1 (6 bases). V gave up 4 bases and J gave up 7 bases, with 15 bases separating them. This CDR3 spans 14 amino acids. Germline V gene lookup returns CDR1 SGHDT and CDR2 YYEEEE. DNA of the CDR3: TGTGCCAGCAGCCTGAGCAGGGGCCCCCAGCCCCAGCATTTT. Amino acid sequence: CASSLSRGPQPQHF.

V gene TRBV13 combines with J gene TRBJ1-6; possibly TRBD1 for D (6 bases). With 5 bases removed from V and 8 bases from J, the gap between germline ends came to 13 bases. The CDR3 covers 14 residues. Per germline, CDR1 PRHDT and CDR2 FYEKMQ (reference sequence). In DNA, the CDR3 is TGTGCCAGCAGCATACAGGGTCAGGATTCACCCCTCCACTTT. Translated: CASSIQGQDSPLHF.

CDR3 sequence (DNA): TGCAGCCATGAGAGGGGGAATGAAAAACTGTTTTTT. Its translation is CSHERGNEKLFF. J is TRBJ1-4 and V is TRBV29-1; tentatively, D is TRBD1 (6 bases). The ends were cut back, 8 bases at V and 5 bases at J, with 12 bases in the middle. Germline CDR1 reads SQVTM; CDR2 reads ANQGSEA. The CDR3 runs to 12 residues.

This clone occurred once. The chain employs TRBV12-5 and TRBJ2-1; 7 bases fit TRBD2. CDR1 and CDR2 from the germline V gene are LGHNT and FRNRAP. The CDR3 extends over 18 amino acids. Trimming cost V 4 bases and J 4 bases; bases outside gene matches: 16. This CDR3 reads CASGWEGSSAILYNEQFF. CDR3 nucleotide sequence: TGTGCTAGTGGTTGGGAGGGGAGCTCCGCGATCCTATACAATGAGCAGTTCTTC.

The chain joins TRBV29-1 to TRBJ1-4, with D possibly being TRBD1 (5 bases). Trimming stripped 1 base from V and 5 bases from J, with 8 bases between. CDR1 and CDR2 from the germline V gene are SQVTM and ANQGSEA. The CDR3 length is 13 residues. The CDR3 protein is CSVEVGVNEKLFF. Here the CDR3 DNA reads TGCAGCGTTGAAGTAGGGGTCAATGAAAAACTGTTTTTT.

The CDR3 DNA is TGTGCCAGCAGCCCAAGGACAGGGACGTGGGCCAGATCAGATACGCAGTATTTT. Amino acid sequence: CASSPRTGTWARSDTQYF. V usage is TRBV5-4 and J usage is TRBJ2-3, with 8 bases that match TRBD1. Germline V lookup: CDR1 SGHNT, CDR2 YYREEE (reference sequence). Trimming at V came to 4 bases and at J to 4 bases, leaving 17 bases not matched to a gene. CDR3 size: 18 residues. The variable domain in full, completed from reference TRBV5-4 and TRBJ2-3, reads ETGVTQSPTHLIKTRGQQVTLRCSSQSGHNTVSWYQQALGQGPQFIFQYYREEENGRGNFPPRFSGLQFPNYSSELNVNALELDDSALYLCASSPRTGTWARSDTQYFGPGTRLTVL.

The rearrangement links TRBV6-1 to TRBJ2-7; a possible D gene is TRBD1 (5 bases). Germline V gene data show CDR1 as MNHNS and CDR2 as SASEGT. Trimming removed 7 bases at V and 0 bases at J, with 10 bases between. The CDR3 spans 13 residues. The CDR3 protein is CASTGHFSYEQYF. DNA of the CDR3: TGTGCCAGCACTGGACACTTCTCCTACGAGCAGTACTTC.

The chain employs TRBV18 and TRBJ1-1; D unresolved. Germline V lookup: CDR1 KGHSH, CDR2 LQKENI. This CDR3 has 15 residues. Trimming took 0 bases from V and 4 from J, leaving 12 bases between them. CDR3 in amino acids: CASSPPIGRGTEAFF. DNA for the CDR3: TGTGCCAGCTCACCACCGATAGGGAGAGGCACTGAAGCTTTCTTT.

This rearrangement joins TRBV13 to TRBJ2-5, with TRBD1 as a possible D gene (7 bases). Germline loops: CDR1 PRHDT, CDR2 FYEKMQ (reference sequence). Between the trimmed V and J ends, which lost 5 bases and 7 bases, there was a span of 14 bases. The CDR3 sequence is 13 residues long. The CDR3 DNA sequence: TGTGCCAGCAGCCCCGGACAGGAGGGGACCCAGTACTTC. It translates to CASSPGQEGTQYF.

In the case of this clone: Other DNA sequences from this sample encode an identical CDR3 as well. The chain carries TRBV6-6 and TRBJ1-2, with 7 bases that match TRBD1. The CDR3 is 16 residues long. The junction had 11 bases not matched to a gene; V was cut back by 6 bases and J by 1 base. Germline loops: CDR1 MNHNY, CDR2 SVGAGI (reference sequence). The CDR3 DNA reads TGTGCCAGCAGAGGGACGGGACAGAGCATTAACTATGGCTACACCTTC. This encodes CASRGTGQSINYGYTF.

The gene calls are TRBV5-1 and TRBJ2-2, with D hard to call. Germline-derived CDR1 and CDR2 are SGHRS and YFSETQ. Trimming shortened V by 1 base and J by 1 base, and 11 bases separated the two germline ends. The CDR3 has 16 amino acids. The CDR3 nucleotides read TGCGCCAGCAGCTTGTCTAGGAGCTTGAACACCGGGGAGCTGTTTTTT. Translated, it gives CASSLSRSLNTGELFF.

Comment on this clone: The sample contains more than one DNA sequence encoding this CDR3. The chain is built from TRBV9 and TRBJ1-3; D gene ambiguous. V lost 0 bases and J 0 bases, leaving 7 bases between the germline ends. The CDR3 totals 15 residues. Germline CDR1 and CDR2: SGDLS and YYNGEE. DNA for the CDR3: TGTGCCAGCAGCGTAGGCGGGAGCTCTGGAAACACCATATATTTT. Its protein is CASSVGGSSGNTIYF.

The chain links TRBV19 to TRBJ1-1, with no clear D. The CDR3 has 11 amino acids. Germline loops: CDR1 LNHDA, CDR2 SQIVND (reference sequence). V lost 7 bases and J 4 bases, leaving 7 bases between the germline ends. The CDR3 DNA sequence: TGTGCCAGTAATGTCGGCACTGAAGCTTTCTTT. It encodes CASNVGTEAFF.

The CDR3: CASSPPVGQYSYNEQFF. The CDR3 DNA is TGTGCCAGCAGCCCCCCGGTGGGACAATACTCCTACAATGAGCAGTTCTTC. This chain connects TRBV5-4 to TRBJ2-1, with TRBD1 as a possible D gene (6 bases). Trimming shortened V by 4 bases and J by 0 bases, and 17 bases separated the two germline ends. In germline, CDR1 is SGHNT, CDR2 YYREEE (reference sequence). The CDR3 loop spans 17 amino acids.

This chain links TRBV14 with TRBJ1-6; 7 bases match TRBD1. The CDR3 totals 19 residues. Germline V gives CDR1 SGHDN, CDR2 FVKESK. V dropped 4 bases and J dropped 7; count of bases not matched to a gene: 19. The CDR3 here is CASSLTFTGLETGNSPLHF. The CDR3, as DNA: TGTGCCAGCAGCCTCACCTTCACTGGTTTAGAGACAGGGAATTCACCCCTCCACTTT.

This clone was seen a few times. The chain links TRBV25-1 to TRBJ2-1; D is perhaps TRBD1 (5 bases). The CDR3 has 12 amino acids. The V end lost 7 bases, the J end lost 5 bases, and 9 bases lay between the germline ends. Germline-derived CDR1 and CDR2 are MGHDK and SYGVNS. The CDR3, as DNA: TGTGCCAGCAAAACAGGAGACAATGAGCAGTTCTTC. It codes for CASKTGDNEQFF.

V is TRBV29-1 and J is TRBJ1-4; 7 bases map to TRBD1. Germline-derived CDR1 and CDR2 are SQVTM and ANQGSEA. The V and J ends lost 7 bases and 11 bases, in that order; junction bases with no gene match: 19. This CDR3 is 15 amino acids long. CDR3 nucleotide sequence: TGCAGCGCCTCCCCGATGGGGCCGACAGGGTTGAAACTGTTTTTT. This encodes CSASPMGPTGLKLFF.

J is TRBJ1-6 and V is TRBV5-6; TRBD1 matches 8 bases. The ends lost 2 bases at V and 4 bases at J; junction bases unmatched: 5. The CDR3 has 16 amino acids. CDR1 and CDR2 (germline): SGHDT, YYEEEE. CDR3 in DNA: TGTGCCAGCAGCTTACCCGGGACAGGATATAATTCACCCCTCCACTTT. Translating it yields CASSLPGTGYNSPLHF.

This chain connects TRBV7-8 to TRBJ1-2; D unclear. This CDR3 has 14 amino acids. Trimming took 5 bases from V and 3 from J, leaving 13 bases between them. CDR1 SGHVS and CDR2 FQNEAQ come from the germline V gene. CDR3 loop: CASSPTSVDYGYTF. The CDR3 DNA follows: TGTGCCAGCAGCCCAACGTCAGTGGACTATGGCTACACCTTC.

The V and J genes are TRBV6-5 and TRBJ2-5; D call uncertain. Germline V gene data show CDR1 as MNHEY and CDR2 as SVGAGI. V lost 2 bases and J 2 bases, leaving 6 bases between the germline ends. The CDR3 contains 13 residues. CDR3 sequence reads: CASSYLTQETQYF. In DNA form, the CDR3 reads TGTGCCAGCAGTTACCTGACTCAAGAGACCCAGTACTTC.

This chain connects TRBV6-4 to TRBJ2-1; TRBD2 matches at 12 bases. Germline V gene lookup returns CDR1 MRHNA and CDR2 SNTAGT. V shed 5 bases and J 4 bases; nucleotides not matched to a gene: 3. The CDR3 contains 15 residues. CDR3 DNA sequence: TGTGCCAGCAGTAAACTAGCGGGGGGTTACAATGAGCAGTTCTTC. Amino acid sequence: CASSKLAGGYNEQFF.

The chain carries TRBV6-1 and TRBJ2-5, with TRBD2 matching 8 bases. The CDR3 is 18 amino acids. J gave up 5 bases and V 1 base, and 15 bases lay outside the gene matches. Germline CDR1 MNHNS, CDR2 SASEGT. The CDR3 DNA sequence: TGTGCCAGCAGTGAAGGGGTTGCGGGAACTAGCGGATTGGAGACCCAGTACTTC. The encoded protein is CASSEGVAGTSGLETQYF.

This clone was detected only a few times. Written as DNA, the CDR3 is TGTGCCAGCAGCGGCGGGGGCAGGGGCTCCTATAATTCACCCCTCCACTTT. It codes for CASSGGGRGSYNSPLHF. The chain uses TRBV9 and TRBJ1-6, with D tentatively TRBD1 (6 bases). Trimming shortened V by 3 bases and J by 0 bases, and 13 bases separated the two germline ends. CDR3 length: 17 residues. Germline CDR1 reads SGDLS; CDR2 reads YYNGEE. Filled out from reference TRBV9 and TRBJ1-6, the complete variable domain reads DSGVTQTPKHLITATGQRVTLRCSPRSGDLSVYWYQQSLDQGLQFLIQYYNGEERAKGNILERFSAQQFPDLHSELNLSSLELGDSALYFCASSGGGRGSYNSPLHFGNGTRLTVT.

This clone was seen once. The chain has TRBV4-1 and TRBJ1-4, with D possibly being TRBD1 (6 bases). Germline V gene sequence: CDR1 MGHRA, CDR2 YSYEKL. This CDR3 is built from 14 residues. Trimming cost V 3 bases and J 7 bases, with 12 bases left between them. The CDR3 protein is CASSHPVGGEKLFF. CDR3 coding DNA: TGCGCCAGCAGCCATCCTGTAGGGGGTGAAAAACTGTTTTTT.

The chain carries TRBV2 and TRBJ2-1, with 11 bases fitting TRBD2. The CDR3 length is 15 residues. Germline trimming cut 5 bases from V and 6 bases from J; bases unmatched to any gene: 6. CDR1 is SNHLY, CDR2 FYNNEI, per germline. CDR3 coding DNA: TGTGCCAGCAGTACACTAGCGGGGGCCGTCAATGAGCAGTTCTTC. It is translated as CASSTLAGAVNEQFF.

V is TRBV4-3 and J is TRBJ1-1, with a weak D call TRBD1 (5 bases). Trimming pared 0 bases from V and 1 base from J, leaving 27 bases between. CDR1 is LGHNA, CDR2 YSLEER, per germline. CDR3 length equals 21 residues. CDR3 coding DNA: TGCGCCAGCAGCCAAGAGGAGGGCAGGCGGCAGGGAAGGAACGGGAACACTGAAGCTTTCTTT. Protein: CASSQEEGRRQGRNGNTEAFF.